This is a list of T cell receptor beta chains from one sample in a study of beta chain features in type 1 diabetes. Some clones are missing from TCRdb's copy, which holds only in-frame ones; the method was immunoSEQ multiplex PCR. This table has about 650,000 clones, under 15% appearing once. The sequenced material came from naive CD4+ T cells from blood. These receptors all come from a man aged 25 to 45 with type 1 diabetes. The CDR3 runs from the conserved cysteine through the conserved F or W. The D gene is left open where the match is weak. A row's size may be missing; if present it is once, few, many or a size class.

d_call: TRBD2; clone_size: NA; cdr3_length: 18; j_call: TRBJ2-1; v_call: TRBV27; cdr3_aa: CASSLSPPTGRRHNEQFF; cdr3_nt: TGTGCCAGCAGTTTATCGCCACCGACCGGGAGGAGGCACAATGAGCAGTTCTTC
d_call: NA; clone_size: NA; cdr3_length: 15; j_call: TRBJ2-3; v_call: TRBV5-6; cdr3_aa: CASSLGVSSTDTQYF; cdr3_nt: TGTGCCAGCAGCTTGGGGGTTTCTAGCACAGATACGCAGTATTTT
d_call: TRBD2; clone_size: few; cdr3_length: 15; j_call: TRBJ2-7; v_call: TRBV30; cdr3_aa: CAWSSTTTGGLHLYF; cdr3_nt: TGTGCCTGGAGTTCCACGACGACGGGGGGGTTGCATTTGTACTTC
d_call: NA; clone_size: NA; cdr3_length: 12; j_call: TRBJ2-1; v_call: TRBV4-3; cdr3_aa: CASSQAVGEQFF; cdr3_nt: TGCGCCAGCAGCCAAGCAGTGGGAGAGCAGTTCTTC
d_call: NA; clone_size: NA; cdr3_length: 16; j_call: TRBJ1-2; v_call: TRBV9; cdr3_aa: CASSRTLPRSNYGYTF; cdr3_nt: TGTGCCAGCAGCCGAACCTTACCGAGGTCTAACTATGGCTACACCTTC
d_call: TRBD2; clone_size: NA; cdr3_length: 15; j_call: TRBJ2-3; v_call: TRBV28; cdr3_aa: CASRYSGGFTDTQYF; cdr3_nt: TGTGCCAGCAGGTATAGCGGGGGATTCACAGATACGCAGTATTTT
d_call: TRBD2; clone_size: few; cdr3_length: 17; j_call: TRBJ2-3; v_call: TRBV18; cdr3_aa: CASSPRSGRGLTDTQYF; cdr3_nt: TGTGCCAGCTCACCAAGGTCTGGGAGGGGACTCACAGATACGCAGTATTTT
d_call: TRBD2; clone_size: NA; cdr3_length: 16; j_call: TRBJ2-5; v_call: TRBV9; cdr3_aa: CASSVATSGGQETQYF; cdr3_nt: TGTGCCAGCAGCGTAGCAACTAGCGGGGGTCAAGAGACCCAGTACTTC
d_call: NA; clone_size: few; cdr3_length: 12; j_call: TRBJ2-3; v_call: TRBV29-1; cdr3_aa: CSVEVRSDTQYF; cdr3_nt: TGCAGCGTTGAAGTTCGATCAGATACGCAGTATTTT
d_call: TRBD1; clone_size: NA; cdr3_length: 15; j_call: TRBJ1-4; v_call: TRBV30; cdr3_aa: CAWSSRTGGNEKLFF; cdr3_nt: TGTGCCTGGAGTTCACGGACAGGGGGTAATGAAAAACTGTTTTTT
d_call: NA; clone_size: NA; cdr3_length: 12; j_call: TRBJ2-5; v_call: TRBV29-1; cdr3_aa: CSVEGSEETQYF; cdr3_nt: TGCAGCGTTGAAGGGTCAGAAGAGACCCAGTACTTC
d_call: NA; clone_size: NA; cdr3_length: 14; j_call: TRBJ1-4; v_call: TRBV7-9; cdr3_aa: CASSWLGANEKLFF; cdr3_nt: TGTGCCAGCAGCTGGCTCGGGGCTAATGAAAAACTGTTTTTT
d_call: NA; clone_size: NA; cdr3_length: 13; j_call: TRBJ2-5; v_call: TRBV5-1; cdr3_aa: CASSSYTQETQYF; cdr3_nt: TGCGCCAGCAGCTCCTACACCCAAGAGACCCAGTACTTC
d_call: NA; clone_size: few; cdr3_length: 16; j_call: TRBJ1-6; v_call: TRBV25-1; cdr3_aa: CASSESWGTTNSPLHF; cdr3_nt: TGTGCCAGCAGTGAATCTTGGGGGACAACCAATTCACCCCTCCACTTT
d_call: NA; clone_size: few; cdr3_length: 12; j_call: TRBJ2-1; v_call: TRBV29-1; cdr3_aa: CSVQRAGNEQFF; cdr3_nt: TGCAGCGTACAGCGGGCGGGCAATGAGCAGTTCTTC
d_call: NA; clone_size: NA; cdr3_length: 18; j_call: TRBJ1-3; v_call: TRBV4-3; cdr3_aa: CASSRPTGGSSSGNTIYF; cdr3_nt: TGCGCCAGCAGCCGCCCAACCGGGGGGTCGAGCTCTGGAAACACCATATATTTT
d_call: NA; clone_size: few; cdr3_length: 15; j_call: TRBJ2-3; v_call: TRBV6-5; cdr3_aa: CASSYAGRKGDTQYF; cdr3_nt: TGTGCCAGCAGTTACGCAGGTCGTAAAGGGGATACGCAGTATTTT
d_call: NA; clone_size: few; cdr3_length: 15; j_call: TRBJ2-6; v_call: TRBV6-5; cdr3_aa: CASTPYGAGANVLTF; cdr3_nt: TGTGCCAGCACCCCTTATGGGGCCGGGGCCAACGTCCTGACTTTC
d_call: TRBD1; clone_size: few; cdr3_length: 17; j_call: TRBJ2-1; v_call: TRBV11-2; cdr3_aa: CASSLVAGTGLYNEQFF; cdr3_nt: TGTGCCAGCAGCTTAGTGGCCGGGACAGGCCTTTACAATGAGCAGTTCTTC
d_call: NA; clone_size: few; cdr3_length: 13; j_call: TRBJ1-2; v_call: TRBV29-1; cdr3_aa: CSATDRNNYGYTF; cdr3_nt: TGCAGCGCAACGGACAGAAACAACTATGGCTACACCTTC
d_call: NA; clone_size: NA; cdr3_length: 12; j_call: TRBJ2-7; v_call: TRBV5-1; cdr3_aa: CASSPEEGEQYF; cdr3_nt: TGCGCCAGCAGCCCTGAGGAGGGCGAGCAGTACTTC
d_call: NA; clone_size: NA; cdr3_length: 17; j_call: TRBJ1-1; v_call: TRBV5-1; cdr3_aa: CASSLGAARGKNTEAFF; cdr3_nt: TGCGCCAGCAGCTTGGGGGCAGCCCGTGGGAAGAACACTGAAGCTTTCTTT
d_call: NA; clone_size: few; cdr3_length: 13; j_call: TRBJ1-4; v_call: TRBV2; cdr3_aa: CASCAGGGEKLFF; cdr3_nt: TGTGCCAGCTGCGCCGGGGGTGGCGAAAAACTGTTTTTT
d_call: TRBD1; clone_size: NA; cdr3_length: 13; j_call: TRBJ2-7; v_call: TRBV5-1; cdr3_aa: CASSGGQGYEQYF; cdr3_nt: TGCGCCAGCAGCGGGGGACAGGGCTACGAGCAGTACTTC
d_call: NA; clone_size: NA; cdr3_length: 13; j_call: TRBJ1-2; v_call: TRBV6-5; cdr3_aa: CASSSTRDAGYTF; cdr3_nt: TGTGCCAGCAGCTCTACACGTGACGCTGGCTACACCTTC
d_call: NA; clone_size: NA; cdr3_length: 16; j_call: TRBJ1-2; v_call: TRBV13; cdr3_aa: CASSLRYQNSNYGYTF; cdr3_nt: TGTGCCAGCAGCTTACGTTACCAGAATTCGAACTATGGCTACACCTTC